This T cell receptor (beta chain) is drawn from a study of blood T cell repertoires in COVID-19. This clone appeared a few times. The CDR3 length is 15 residues. Using immunoSEQ multiplex PCR, the repertoire was profiled, and TCRdb retains in-frame clones only, with some absent. The table has about 70,000 clones, 77% seen once. The clonotype was recovered from a human donor in a cohort sampled during active COVID-19. The chain employs TRBV21-1 and TRBJ1-5; TRBD1, the D gene given by the table, was not confirmed from the DNA. TRBV21-1 is recorded as a pseudogene. The sequenced sample consisted of peripheral blood. For the CDR3, the DNA is TGTGCCAGCAGCAACAGGACAAGAGGCAATCAGCCCCAGCATTTT. Translated: CASSNRTRGNQPQHF.